This record concerns one T cell receptor beta chain sequence. Antigen specificity is unknown. TCRdb's copy holds only in-frame clones and misses some; the assay was immunoSEQ multiplex PCR. Found here are some 43,000 clones, over 75% of them singletons; the top ten hold around 3.3%. The data stem from a study of OX40 agonist ivuxolimab in advanced cancers. At the level of the study: Anti-PD-1, anti-PD-L1 or anti-CTLA-4 therapy given earlier was allowed, and approximately 43% had some.

Study conclusions and caveats: Some patients who did not respond also had low normalized T-cell clonal expansion.

Germline values: CDR1 LNHDA, CDR2 SQIVND (reference sequence). Trimming took 6 bases from V and 5 from J; bases not matched to a gene: 7. The CDR3 is 14 residues long. The receptor was isolated from an adult with an advanced solid tumor such as melanoma, head and neck, liver or kidney cancer. Sequencing used CD4+ or CD8+ T cells sorted from blood, obtained in a trial of the OX40 agonist ivuxolimab. The rearrangement links TRBV19 to TRBJ1-5, with TRBD1 matching over 7 bases. Here the CDR3 reads CASSMTGPHQPQHF. In nucleotides, the CDR3 is TGTGCCAGTAGCATGACAGGGCCGCATCAGCCCCAGCATTTT.